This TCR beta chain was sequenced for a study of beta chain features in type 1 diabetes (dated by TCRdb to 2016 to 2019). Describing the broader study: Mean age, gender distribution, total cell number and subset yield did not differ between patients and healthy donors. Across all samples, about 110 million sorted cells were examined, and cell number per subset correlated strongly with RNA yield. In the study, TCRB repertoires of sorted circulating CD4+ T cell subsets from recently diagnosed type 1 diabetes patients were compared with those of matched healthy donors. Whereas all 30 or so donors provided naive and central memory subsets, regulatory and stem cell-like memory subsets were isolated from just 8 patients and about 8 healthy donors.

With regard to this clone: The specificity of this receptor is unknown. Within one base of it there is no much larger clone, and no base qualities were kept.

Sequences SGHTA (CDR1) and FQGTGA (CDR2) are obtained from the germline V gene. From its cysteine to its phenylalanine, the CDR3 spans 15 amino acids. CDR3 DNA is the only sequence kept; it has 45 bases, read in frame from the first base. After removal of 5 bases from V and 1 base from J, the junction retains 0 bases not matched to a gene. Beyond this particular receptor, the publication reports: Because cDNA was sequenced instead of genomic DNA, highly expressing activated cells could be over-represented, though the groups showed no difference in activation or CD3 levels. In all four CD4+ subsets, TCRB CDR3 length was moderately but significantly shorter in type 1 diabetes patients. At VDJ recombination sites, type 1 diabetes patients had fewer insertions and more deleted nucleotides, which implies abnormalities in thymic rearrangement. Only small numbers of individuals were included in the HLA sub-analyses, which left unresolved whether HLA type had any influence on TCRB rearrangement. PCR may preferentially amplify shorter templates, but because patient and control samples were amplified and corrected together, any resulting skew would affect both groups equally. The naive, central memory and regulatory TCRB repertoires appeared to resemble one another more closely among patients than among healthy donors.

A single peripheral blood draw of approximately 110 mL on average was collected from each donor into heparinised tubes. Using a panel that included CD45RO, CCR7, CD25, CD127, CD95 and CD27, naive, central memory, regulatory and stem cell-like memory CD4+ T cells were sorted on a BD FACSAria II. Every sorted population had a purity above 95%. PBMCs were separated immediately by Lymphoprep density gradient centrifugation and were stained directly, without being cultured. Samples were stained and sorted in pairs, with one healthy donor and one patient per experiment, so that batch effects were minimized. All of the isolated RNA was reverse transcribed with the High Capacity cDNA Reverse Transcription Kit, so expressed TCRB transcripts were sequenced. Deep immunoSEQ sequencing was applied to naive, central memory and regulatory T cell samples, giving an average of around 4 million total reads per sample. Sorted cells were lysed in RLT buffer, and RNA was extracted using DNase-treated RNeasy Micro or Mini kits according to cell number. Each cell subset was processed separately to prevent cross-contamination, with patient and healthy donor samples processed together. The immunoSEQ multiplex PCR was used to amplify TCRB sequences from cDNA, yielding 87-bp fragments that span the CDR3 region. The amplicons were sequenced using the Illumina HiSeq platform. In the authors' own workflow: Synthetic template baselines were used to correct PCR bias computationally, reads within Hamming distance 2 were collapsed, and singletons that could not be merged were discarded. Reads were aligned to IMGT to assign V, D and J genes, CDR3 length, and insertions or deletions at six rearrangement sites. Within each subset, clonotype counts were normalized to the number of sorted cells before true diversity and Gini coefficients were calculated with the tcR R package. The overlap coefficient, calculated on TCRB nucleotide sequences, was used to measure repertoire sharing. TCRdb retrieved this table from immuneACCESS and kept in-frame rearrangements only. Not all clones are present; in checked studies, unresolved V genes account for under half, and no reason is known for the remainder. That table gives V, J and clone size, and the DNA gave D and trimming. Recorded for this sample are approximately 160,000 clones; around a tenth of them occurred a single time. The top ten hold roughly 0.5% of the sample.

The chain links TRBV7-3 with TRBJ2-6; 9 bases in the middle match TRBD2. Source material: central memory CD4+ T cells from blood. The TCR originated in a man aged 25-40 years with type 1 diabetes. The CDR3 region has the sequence CASSLAGSGANVLTF. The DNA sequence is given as TGTGCCAGCAGCCTAGCGGGGTCTGGGGCCAACGTCCTGACTTTC.